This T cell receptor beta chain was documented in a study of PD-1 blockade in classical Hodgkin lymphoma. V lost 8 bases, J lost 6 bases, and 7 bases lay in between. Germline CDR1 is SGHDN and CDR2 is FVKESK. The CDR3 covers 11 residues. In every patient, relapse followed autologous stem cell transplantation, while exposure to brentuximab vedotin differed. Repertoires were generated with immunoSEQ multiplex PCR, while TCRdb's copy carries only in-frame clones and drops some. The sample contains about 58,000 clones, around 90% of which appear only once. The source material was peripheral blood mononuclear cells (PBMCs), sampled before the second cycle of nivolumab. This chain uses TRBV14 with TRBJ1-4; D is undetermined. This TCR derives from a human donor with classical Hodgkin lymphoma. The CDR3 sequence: CASRGYEKLFF. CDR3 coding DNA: TGTGCCAGCCGGGGTTATGAAAAACTGTTTTTT. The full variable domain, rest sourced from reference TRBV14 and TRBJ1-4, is EAGVTQFPSHSVIEKGQTVTLRCDPISGHDNLYWYRRVMGKEIKFLLHFVKESKQDESGMPNNRFLAERTGGTYSTLKVQPAELEDSGVYFCASRGYEKLFFGSGTQLSVL.